A selection of T cell receptor beta chains follows, all from one sample in a study of siplizumab effects on memory and regulatory T cells. The method was immunoSEQ multiplex PCR; TCRdb's version includes in-frame clones alone and lacks a portion of them. The sample includes over 100,000 clones, 93% of them seen just once. The sequenced sample was non-Treg CD4+ T cells sorted from blood. The receptors were gathered from a human donor in good health. Both conserved end residues are part of each CDR3. Each record gives: CDR3 protein, CDR3 DNA, D gene, V gene, J gene, clone size. The D gene is left open where the match is weak. Size values are once, few and many counts, or a class for expanded clones, and some rows have none.

CDR3aa: CASSYDRAREKLFF
CDR3nt: TGTGCCAGCAGTTACGACAGAGCGAGAGAAAAACTGTTTTTT
d_gene: NA
v_gene: TRBV6-5
j_gene: TRBJ1-4
abundance: once

CDR3aa: CASSGAGARSTDTQYF
CDR3nt: TGCGCCAGCAGCGGTGCGGGGGCTAGAAGCACAGATACGCAGTATTTT
d_gene: NA
v_gene: TRBV5-1
j_gene: TRBJ2-3
abundance: NA

CDR3aa: CASSLGASNEKLFF
CDR3nt: TGCGCCAGCAGCCTGGGGGCCAGTAACGAAAAACTGTTTTTT
d_gene: NA
v_gene: TRBV5-1
j_gene: TRBJ1-4
abundance: NA

CDR3aa: CASRLINSYEQYF
CDR3nt: TGTGCCAGCAGGCTAATTAACTCCTACGAGCAGTACTTC
d_gene: NA
v_gene: TRBV28
j_gene: TRBJ2-7
abundance: NA

CDR3aa: CASSPGWTGGPHEQYF
CDR3nt: TGTGCCAGCTCACCGGGTTGGACAGGGGGCCCCCACGAGCAGTACTTC
d_gene: TRBD1
v_gene: TRBV18
j_gene: TRBJ2-7
abundance: NA

CDR3aa: CASSFSGGNTEAFF
CDR3nt: TGTGCCAGCAGCTTTTCTGGGGGAAACACTGAAGCTTTCTTT
d_gene: NA
v_gene: TRBV7-2
j_gene: TRBJ1-1
abundance: few

CDR3aa: CASSLAQVSGNTEAFF
CDR3nt: TGCGCCAGCAGCTTGGCCCAGGTATCCGGTAACACTGAAGCTTTCTTT
d_gene: NA
v_gene: TRBV5-1
j_gene: TRBJ1-1
abundance: NA

CDR3aa: CASSLGQGYVDSPLHF
CDR3nt: TGTGCCAGCAGCTTGGGACAGGGTTATGTGGATTCACCCCTCCACTTT
d_gene: TRBD1
v_gene: TRBV5-4
j_gene: TRBJ1-6
abundance: NA

CDR3aa: CASSLMAAGGTDTQYF
CDR3nt: TGTGCCAGCAGCTTAATGGCAGCGGGGGGGACAGATACGCAGTATTTT
d_gene: TRBD2
v_gene: TRBV7-3
j_gene: TRBJ2-3
abundance: NA

CDR3aa: CASSLQGGPYTF
CDR3nt: TGTGCCAGCAGCTTACAAGGGGGCCCTTACACCTTC
d_gene: TRBD1
v_gene: TRBV7-3
j_gene: TRBJ1-2
abundance: NA

CDR3aa: CASSIGLTEAFF
CDR3nt: TGTGCCAGTAGTATAGGCCTCACTGAAGCTTTCTTT
d_gene: NA
v_gene: TRBV19
j_gene: TRBJ1-1
abundance: NA

CDR3aa: CASSPDSKGYGYTF
CDR3nt: TGTGCCAGCAGCCCGGACAGCAAAGGCTATGGCTACACCTTC
d_gene: NA
v_gene: TRBV11-2
j_gene: TRBJ1-2
abundance: NA

CDR3aa: CASTIAGGYNEQFF
CDR3nt: TGTGCCAGCACTATAGCGGGGGGCTACAATGAGCAGTTCTTC
d_gene: TRBD2
v_gene: TRBV2
j_gene: TRBJ2-1
abundance: NA

CDR3aa: CATSPRGGHEKLFF
CDR3nt: TGTGCCACCAGCCCCAGAGGGGGGCATGAAAAACTGTTTTTT
d_gene: NA
v_gene: TRBV15
j_gene: TRBJ1-4
abundance: NA

CDR3aa: CASTGAGRGLRTQYF
CDR3nt: TGTGCCAGCACTGGCGCGGGCCGCGGTCTGAGGACCCAGTACTTC
d_gene: NA
v_gene: TRBV6-6
j_gene: TRBJ2-5
abundance: NA

CDR3aa: CAISEIGRASYEQYF
CDR3nt: TGTGCCATCAGTGAAATTGGACGGGCCTCCTACGAGCAGTACTTC
d_gene: NA
v_gene: TRBV10-3
j_gene: TRBJ2-7
abundance: NA

CDR3aa: CASSETAGGGQPQHF
CDR3nt: TGTGCCAGCAGTGAAACCGCAGGAGGGGGGCAGCCCCAGCATTTT
d_gene: NA
v_gene: TRBV6-1
j_gene: TRBJ1-5
abundance: NA

CDR3aa: CAIIGTSGVGGELFF
CDR3nt: TGTGCCATCATCGGGACTAGCGGGGTAGGCGGGGAGCTGTTTTTT
d_gene: TRBD2
v_gene: TRBV10-3
j_gene: TRBJ2-2
abundance: NA

CDR3aa: CASGLNGREQFF
CDR3nt: TGTGCCAGCGGACTTAATGGTCGTGAGCAGTTCTTC
d_gene: NA
v_gene: TRBV14
j_gene: TRBJ2-1
abundance: NA

CDR3aa: CASSFPDSSSGNTIYF
CDR3nt: TGCGCCAGCAGCTTCCCCGACAGTTCCTCTGGAAACACCATATATTTT
d_gene: NA
v_gene: TRBV5-1
j_gene: TRBJ1-3
abundance: NA

CDR3aa: CASSWRENTEAFF
CDR3nt: TGTGCCAGCAGTTGGAGGGAGAACACTGAAGCTTTCTTT
d_gene: NA
v_gene: TRBV28
j_gene: TRBJ1-1
abundance: NA

CDR3aa: CASSAPGAPSEQYF
CDR3nt: TGTGCCAGCAGCGCCCCTGGGGCTCCCAGCGAGCAGTACTTC
d_gene: NA
v_gene: TRBV9
j_gene: TRBJ2-7
abundance: NA

CDR3aa: CASKGQGVSPLHF
CDR3nt: TGTGCCAGCAAGGGACAGGGGGTTTCACCCCTCCACTTT
d_gene: TRBD1
v_gene: TRBV14
j_gene: TRBJ1-6
abundance: NA

CDR3aa: CASNPHGRGGQTDTQYF
CDR3nt: TGTGCCAGTAACCCCCATGGAAGGGGGGGGCAAACAGATACGCAGTATTTT
d_gene: NA
v_gene: TRBV19
j_gene: TRBJ2-3
abundance: NA

CDR3aa: CASSSTDTQYF
CDR3nt: TGTGCCAGCAGTAGCACAGATACGCAGTATTTT
d_gene: NA
v_gene: TRBV28
j_gene: TRBJ2-3
abundance: NA

CDR3aa: CASSPGQGYGYTF
CDR3nt: TGTGCCAGCAGCCCGGGACAGGGGTACGGCTACACCTTC
d_gene: TRBD1
v_gene: TRBV14
j_gene: TRBJ1-2
abundance: NA

CDR3aa: CASSYRQQGAGEAFF
CDR3nt: TGTGCCAGCAGTTATCGGCAACAGGGGGCGGGTGAAGCTTTCTTT
d_gene: TRBD1
v_gene: TRBV6-5
j_gene: TRBJ1-1
abundance: NA

CDR3aa: CASSYSTGENTEAFF
CDR3nt: TGTGCCAGCAGTTACTCGACAGGCGAAAACACTGAAGCTTTCTTT
d_gene: NA
v_gene: TRBV6-5
j_gene: TRBJ1-1
abundance: NA

CDR3aa: CAISESGNGYTF
CDR3nt: TGTGCCATCAGTGAGTCGGGTAATGGCTACACCTTC
d_gene: NA
v_gene: TRBV10-3
j_gene: TRBJ1-2
abundance: NA

CDR3aa: CASSSLRTDTQYF
CDR3nt: TGCGCCAGCAGCTCCTTAAGAACAGATACGCAGTATTTT
d_gene: NA
v_gene: TRBV5-1
j_gene: TRBJ2-3
abundance: NA